The 18 T cell receptor beta chains below come from one sample, sequenced in a study of shared clonotypes between healthy human individuals. Measured with immunoSEQ multiplex PCR; TCRdb has only the in-frame clones, and not every one. In the table there are about a million clones, roughly 70% of which are singletons. Sequences were obtained from memory CD4+ T cells sorted from blood. Subset specified: CD45RA-negative fraction. These receptors were obtained from a man between 18 and 29 years old in good health.

The chain recombines TRBV18 with TRBJ1-5; D remains ambiguous. There are 13 residues in the CDR3. Germline V gene data show CDR1 as KGHSH and CDR2 as LQKENI. V dropped 3 bases and J dropped 5 bases, with 8 bases sitting between them. The CDR3 coding sequence is TGTGCCAGCTCACCCGGGGTGGATCAGCCCCAGCATTTT. Translation: CASSPGVDQPQHF. Drawing the rest from reference TRBV18 and TRBJ1-5, the complete variable domain is NAGVMQNPRHLVRRRGQEARLRCSPMKGHSHVYWYRQLPEEGLKFMVYLQKENIIDESGMPKERFSAEFPKEGPSILRIQQVVRGDSAAYFCASSPGVDQPQHFGDGTRLSIL.

This chain links TRBV29-1 with TRBJ1-2; 7 positions match TRBD1. J gave up 6 bases and V 5 bases, and 9 bases lay outside the gene matches. The CDR3 has 13 amino acids. The germline gives CDR1 SQVTM, CDR2 ANQGSEA. This chain's CDR3 is CSVKGGGQDGYTF. In nucleotides, the CDR3 is TGCAGCGTTAAGGGAGGGGGCCAGGATGGCTACACCTTC.

The CDR3 here is CSGAGGNYGYTF. DNA of the CDR3: TGCAGCGGAGCGGGGGGAAACTATGGCTACACCTTC. The chain is built from TRBV29-1 and TRBJ1-2; maybe TRBD1 (5 bases). Trimming took 7 bases from V and 2 from J, leaving 11 bases between them. The CDR3 is made up of 12 amino acids. CDR1 and CDR2 from the germline V gene are SQVTM and ANQGSEA.

The chain uses TRBV18 and TRBJ1-2, with a weak D call TRBD1 (5 bases). The CDR3 extends over 16 amino acids. Germline assignment: CDR1 KGHSH and CDR2 LQKENI. V was shortened by 3 bases and J by 7 bases, with 21 bases between the two germline ends. The CDR3 nucleotides read TGTGCCAGCTCACCGGGCGGGGAAGGGGCGAATCGTGGCTACACCTTC. Translation gives CASSPGGEGANRGYTF.

V usage is TRBV5-6 and J usage is TRBJ1-2, with 8 bases aligning to TRBD1. The CDR3 loop spans 13 amino acids. Looked up from germline, CDR1 is SGHDT and CDR2 is YYEEEE. The junction had 6 bases not matched to a gene; V was cut back by 4 bases and J by 7 bases. The CDR3 sequence: CASSHKQGGGYTF. The CDR3 DNA follows: TGTGCCAGCAGCCATAAACAGGGGGGTGGCTACACCTTC.

Note on this clone: The same CDR3 can be traced to other DNA sequences in this sample. The V call is TRBV5-4, the J call TRBJ2-5, with D unresolved. The germline CDR1 and CDR2 sequences are SGHNT and YYREEE (reference sequence). V lost 0 bases, J lost 1 base, and 7 bases lay in between. This CDR3 is 14 amino acids long. CDR3 in amino acids: CASSLGGSQETQYF. CDR3 bases: TGTGCCAGCAGCTTGGGCGGCAGCCAAGAGACCCAGTACTTC.

The chain couples TRBV19 to TRBJ1-3, with 8 bases that match TRBD1. This CDR3 has 16 residues. Trimming took 8 bases from V and 2 from J; bases not matched to a gene: 11. The germline V gene has CDR1 LNHDA and CDR2 SQIVND (reference sequence). CDR3 protein: CASSEGQGTAGNTIYF. The DNA of the CDR3 is TGTGCCAGTTCCGAAGGACAGGGAACAGCTGGAAACACCATATATTTT.

The chain uses TRBV7-2 and TRBJ2-3; 7 bases align to TRBD2. CDR1 is SGHTA and CDR2 is FQGNSA in the germline V gene. Unmatched junction bases numbered 14, after V lost 5 bases and J lost 0 bases. The CDR3 has 18 amino acids. The CDR3 bases are TGTGCCAGCAGCCCCCGACGGACGGCGCGGGGGAGCACAGATACGCAGTATTTT. Translating it yields CASSPRRTARGSTDTQYF.

The chain joins TRBV5-1 to TRBJ2-1; D is perhaps TRBD2 (7 bases). The CDR3 length is 16 residues. V lost 4 bases and J lost 1, with 15 bases in between. Germline V lookup: CDR1 SGHRS, CDR2 YFSETQ. CDR3 region: CASSPIEGGSYNEQFF. In nucleotides, the CDR3 is TGCGCCAGCAGCCCAATTGAGGGGGGGTCCTACAATGAGCAGTTCTTC.

This clone has a count of ten or more. The sample holds other DNA sequences that translate to the same CDR3. The chain employs TRBV5-1 and TRBJ2-1; D is unclear. In germline, CDR1 is SGHRS, CDR2 YFSETQ. Trimming removed 0 bases at V and 0 bases at J, with 7 bases between. The CDR3 extends over 15 amino acids. The CDR3 reads CASSLGRSSYNEQFF. In DNA, the CDR3 is TGCGCCAGCAGCTTGGGCAGATCCTCCTACAATGAGCAGTTCTTC.

This clone appeared a single time. V gene TRBV2 combines with J gene TRBJ1-4; the D is unclear. Germline values: CDR1 SNHLY, CDR2 FYNNEI. The V end was cut by 6 bases, the J end by 11 bases, with 13 bases between. The CDR3 is made up of 12 amino acids. The CDR3 loop reads CASRSLAVKLFF. The CDR3 coding sequence is TGTGCCAGCAGGAGCCTGGCCGTCAAACTGTTTTTT. Full variable domain (missing parts from reference TRBV2 and TRBJ1-4): EPEVTQTPSHQVTQMGQEVILRCVPISNHLYFYWYRQILGQKVEFLVSFYNNEISEKSEIFDDQFSVERPDGSNFTLKIRSTKLEDSAMYFCASRSLAVKLFFGSGTQLSVL.

The chain links TRBV6-4 to TRBJ2-1; a possible D gene is TRBD2 (6 bases). Germline loops: CDR1 MRHNA, CDR2 SNTAGT. CDR3 length equals 15 residues. The V end was cut by 5 bases, the J end by 5 bases, with 16 bases between. CDR3 nucleotides: TGTGCCAGCAGTCCTAGACTAGGGAAGGACAATGAGCAGTTCTTC. Its protein is CASSPRLGKDNEQFF.

This clone was seen a few times. The CDR3 DNA follows: TGTGCCAGCAAGAACTCCGGGACGGAAAATGAAAAACTGTTTTTT. Its protein is CASKNSGTENEKLFF. This chain connects TRBV2 to TRBJ1-4; tentatively, D is TRBD1 (5 bases). Germline CDR1 and CDR2: SNHLY and FYNNEI. Trimming removed 7 bases at V and 5 bases at J, with 17 bases between. CDR3 length: 15 residues.

This rearrangement joins TRBV4-1 to TRBJ1-1; no clear D gene. V shed 0 bases and J shed 1 base, with 12 bases lying between them. This CDR3 is built from 16 residues. Germline lookup yields CDR1 MGHRA and CDR2 YSYEKL. CDR3 sequence reads: CASSQDAGQRNTEAFF. The CDR3 DNA reads TGCGCCAGCAGCCAAGACGCGGGCCAGAGGAACACTGAAGCTTTCTTT.

This clone appeared a single time. This chain uses TRBV7-3 with TRBJ2-3; a weak D match, TRBD1 (5 bases). Trimming removed 1 base from V and 2 bases from J, with 13 bases in between. The CDR3 covers 16 residues. The germline CDR1 and CDR2 sequences are SGHTA and FQGTGA. The CDR3, as DNA: TGTGCCAGCAGCTTAAGAGCGACAGATTCCACAGATACGCAGTATTTT. Protein sequence: CASSLRATDSTDTQYF.

This clone occurred many times. The rearrangement uses TRBV27 and TRBJ2-6, with unresolved D. The germline V gene encodes CDR1 MNHEY and CDR2 SMNVEV (reference sequence). Trimming pared 7 bases from V and 0 bases from J, leaving 4 bases between. The CDR3 covers 13 residues. In DNA, the CDR3 is TGTGCCAGCACCTACTCTGGGGCCAACGTCCTGACTTTC. Residues: CASTYSGANVLTF.

The genes are TRBV28 and TRBJ1-2, with 10 bases matching TRBD1. The CDR3 loop spans 16 amino acids. Germline V gene data show CDR1 as MDHEN and CDR2 as SYDVKM. The V and J ends lost 5 bases and 7 bases, in that order; junction bases with no gene match: 13. The CDR3, as DNA: TGTGCCAGCAGTCCTCCGGGACAGGGGATTGGAGTTGGCTACACCTTC. This sequence encodes CASSPPGQGIGVGYTF.

The chain couples TRBV6-5 to TRBJ1-6, with D hard to call. Trimming took 4 bases from V and 10 from J, leaving 20 bases between them. The CDR3 is made up of 16 amino acids. Germline lookup yields CDR1 MNHEY and CDR2 SVGAGI. CDR3 coding DNA: TGTGCCAGCAGTTCTTTTACAGACCTTCTTAACTCACCCCTCCACTTT. This gives the protein CASSSFTDLLNSPLHF.